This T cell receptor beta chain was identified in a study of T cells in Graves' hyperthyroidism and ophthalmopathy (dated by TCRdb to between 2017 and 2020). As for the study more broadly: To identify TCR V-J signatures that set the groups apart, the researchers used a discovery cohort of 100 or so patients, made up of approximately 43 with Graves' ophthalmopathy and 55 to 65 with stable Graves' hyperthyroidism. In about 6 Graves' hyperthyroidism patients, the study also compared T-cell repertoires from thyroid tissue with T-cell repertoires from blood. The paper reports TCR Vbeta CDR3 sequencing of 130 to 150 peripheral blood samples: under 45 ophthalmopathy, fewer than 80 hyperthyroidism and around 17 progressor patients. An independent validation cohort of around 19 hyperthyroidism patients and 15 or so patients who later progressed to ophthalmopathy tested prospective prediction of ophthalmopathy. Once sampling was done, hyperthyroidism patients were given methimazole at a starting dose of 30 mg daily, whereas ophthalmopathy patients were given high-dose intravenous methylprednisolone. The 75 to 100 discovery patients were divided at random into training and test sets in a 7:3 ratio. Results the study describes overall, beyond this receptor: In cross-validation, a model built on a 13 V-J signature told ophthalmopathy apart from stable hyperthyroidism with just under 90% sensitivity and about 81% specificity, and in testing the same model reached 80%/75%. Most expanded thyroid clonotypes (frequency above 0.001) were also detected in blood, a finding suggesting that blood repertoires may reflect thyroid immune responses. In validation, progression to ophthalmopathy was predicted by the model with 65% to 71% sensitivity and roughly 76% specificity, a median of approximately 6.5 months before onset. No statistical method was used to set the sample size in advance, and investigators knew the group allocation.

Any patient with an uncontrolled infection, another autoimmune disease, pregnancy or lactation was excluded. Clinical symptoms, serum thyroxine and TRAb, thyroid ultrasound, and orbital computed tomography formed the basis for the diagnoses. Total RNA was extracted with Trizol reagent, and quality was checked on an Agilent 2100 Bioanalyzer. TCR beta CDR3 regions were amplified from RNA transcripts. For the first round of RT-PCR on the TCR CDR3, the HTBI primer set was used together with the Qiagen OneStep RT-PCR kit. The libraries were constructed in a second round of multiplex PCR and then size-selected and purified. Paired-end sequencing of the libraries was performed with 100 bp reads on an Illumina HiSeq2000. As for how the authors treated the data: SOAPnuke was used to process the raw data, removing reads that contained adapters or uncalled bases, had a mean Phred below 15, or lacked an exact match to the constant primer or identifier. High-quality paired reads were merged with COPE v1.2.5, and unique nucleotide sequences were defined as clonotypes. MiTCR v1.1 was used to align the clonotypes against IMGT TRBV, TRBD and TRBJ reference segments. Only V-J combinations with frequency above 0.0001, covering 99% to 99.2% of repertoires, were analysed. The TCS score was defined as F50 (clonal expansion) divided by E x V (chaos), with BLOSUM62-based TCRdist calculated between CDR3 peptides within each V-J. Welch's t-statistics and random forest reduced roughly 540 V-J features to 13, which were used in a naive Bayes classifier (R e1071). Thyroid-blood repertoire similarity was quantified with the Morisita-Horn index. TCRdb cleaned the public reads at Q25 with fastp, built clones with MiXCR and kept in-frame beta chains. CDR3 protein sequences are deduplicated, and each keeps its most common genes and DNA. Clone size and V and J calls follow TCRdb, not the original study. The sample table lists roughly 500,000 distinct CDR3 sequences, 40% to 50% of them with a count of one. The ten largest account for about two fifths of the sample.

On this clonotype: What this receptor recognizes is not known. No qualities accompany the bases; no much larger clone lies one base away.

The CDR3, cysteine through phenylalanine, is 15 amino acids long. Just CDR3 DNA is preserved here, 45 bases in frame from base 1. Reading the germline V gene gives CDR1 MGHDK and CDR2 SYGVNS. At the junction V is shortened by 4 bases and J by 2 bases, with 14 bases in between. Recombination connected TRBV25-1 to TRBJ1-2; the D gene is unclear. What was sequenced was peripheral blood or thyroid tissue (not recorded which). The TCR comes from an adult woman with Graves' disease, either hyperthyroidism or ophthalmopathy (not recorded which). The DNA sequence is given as TGTGCCAGCAGTGCCAAGCTCCCACAGAACTATGGCTACACCTTC. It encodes CASSAKLPQNYGYTF.